These T cell receptor beta chains were read from a single sample in a study of OX40 agonist ivuxolimab in advanced cancers. Some clones are missing from TCRdb's copy, which holds only in-frame ones; the method was immunoSEQ multiplex PCR. The table lists some 46,000 clones, roughly 90% of them singletons. The sample was CD4+ or CD8+ T cells sorted from blood, taken in a trial of the OX40 agonist ivuxolimab. These receptors all come from an adult with an advanced solid tumor such as melanoma, head and neck, liver or kidney cancer. Both conserved end residues are part of each CDR3.

v_call | cdr3_aa
TRBV13 | CASSPRGDRDTGELFF
TRBV10-3 | CASSIQGAEYEQYF
TRBV4-1 | CASSQEQWSSYEQYF
TRBV25-1 | CASGKYAYEQFF
TRBV5-4 | CASSPPQGARAEAFF
TRBV10-1 | CASSPRDRLNEKLFF
TRBV7-2 | CASSSRARSYEQYF
TRBV9 | CASSAPGHPYEQYF
TRBV29-1 | CSVSAGPVYNEQFF
TRBV10-3 | CAISESWDRNYEQYF
TRBV30 | CAGPGQAVVDGYTF
TRBV7-6 | CASSLARGGNTEAFF
TRBV4-3 | CASSQDDGGRSPLHF
TRBV6-5 | CASSPGLFYEQYF
TRBV4-2 | CASSQRGQGPDTQYF
TRBV29-1 | CSVVLRDSGANVLTF
TRBV7-9 | CASSPTTGRRSNYGYTF
TRBV7-5 | CARTLCGGGSTLEQYF
TRBV5-1 | CASSLGTGGSYEQYF
TRBV9 | CASSGTSGGDFRTQYF
TRBV19 | CASSLTGNNEQFF
TRBV13 | CASSRGDRGLGLGELTEAFF
TRBV9 | CASSAPGVTEAFF
TRBV27 | CASSLQHSYEQYF
TRBV5-1 | CASSDPSAQRIYEQYF
TRBV11-3 | CASSFGTADTQYF
TRBV6-4 | CASSVNSGGTGELFF
TRBV7-8 | CASSLASGGADTQYF
TRBV6-6 | CASSYSLGQGDTEAFF
TRBV6-5 | CASSWSLGVNTEAFF
TRBV7-3 | CASSLGGGGLAGATEQFF
TRBV27 | CASSLSRGTSGRPYSTDTQYF
TRBV9 | CASSVGGEYEQYF
TRBV19 | CASSPGQGTYEQYF
TRBV5-8 | CASSLARGSSYNEQFF
TRBV27 | CASSLGFNQPQHF
TRBV10-1 | CASSELTGGAGANVLTF
TRBV2 | CASSETRTSGYSYEQYF
TRBV6-5 | CASSTFRGFYYGYTF
TRBV7-9 | CASRGTGKNEQFF
TRBV11-3 | CASSPGDTYEQYF
TRBV9 | CASRLQGGEQYF
TRBV27 | CASSIIGRANTEAFF
TRBV7-9 | CASSLARGPGGSPLHF
TRBV5-5 | CASTIQGAPTEAFF
TRBV4-3 | CASSQPRSSGNTIYF
TRBV30 | CAWPGQGRGYTF
TRBV4-3 | CASSPSFQGGTGELFF